The rows below give T cell receptor beta chains drawn from one sample of a study of a mutant IDH1 vaccine in newly diagnosed glioma. Libraries were prepared by immunoSEQ multiplex PCR; TCRdb keeps only in-frame clonotypes and omits some of them. The data show over 30,000 clones, around 80% seen once. The sample in question was peripheral blood mononuclear cells (PBMCs), obtained from a glioma patient treated with radiotherapy, temozolomide or both. These receptors were collected from a man aged 45 to 65 with glioma. Some clones in this sample may be carry-over from other donors' samples. CDR3s include the opening cysteine and the closing phenylalanine or tryptophan. Clone sizes are given selectively: once, few, many, or a class where the clone is expanded.

J | size | V | CDR3
TRBJ2-3 | NA | TRBV6-5 | CASRGASASTDTQYF
TRBJ2-5 | once | TRBV11-2 | CASSGLKRQETQYF
TRBJ1-5 | once | TRBV6-1 | CASSEYLGGGQPQHF
TRBJ2-2 | NA | TRBV18 | CASSPTIPRGAGGELFF
TRBJ2-7 | NA | TRBV14 | CASSSRDRRPYEQYF
TRBJ2-7 | NA | TRBV6-5 | CASSRTSRNEQYF
TRBJ2-2 | once | TRBV7-7 | CASSPEGAGELFF
TRBJ1-4 | once | TRBV1 | CTSSWPRIDSPREKLFF
TRBJ1-4 | few | TRBV27 | CASSPDREWHNEKLFF
TRBJ2-7 | once | TRBV7-2 | CASSRTGAGSGKGYEQYF
TRBJ1-1 | once | TRBV6-1 | CASRRGTEAFF
TRBJ2-1 | NA | TRBV29-1 | CSVEKATSVSDNEQFF
TRBJ1-1 | few | TRBV11-2 | CASSWGRNTEAFF
TRBJ2-7 | NA | TRBV7-2 | CASSLTGPYEQYF
TRBJ1-2 | NA | TRBV4-1 | CASSQTGTLNYGYTF
TRBJ2-5 | NA | TRBV5-1 | CASSLDTWVQETQYF